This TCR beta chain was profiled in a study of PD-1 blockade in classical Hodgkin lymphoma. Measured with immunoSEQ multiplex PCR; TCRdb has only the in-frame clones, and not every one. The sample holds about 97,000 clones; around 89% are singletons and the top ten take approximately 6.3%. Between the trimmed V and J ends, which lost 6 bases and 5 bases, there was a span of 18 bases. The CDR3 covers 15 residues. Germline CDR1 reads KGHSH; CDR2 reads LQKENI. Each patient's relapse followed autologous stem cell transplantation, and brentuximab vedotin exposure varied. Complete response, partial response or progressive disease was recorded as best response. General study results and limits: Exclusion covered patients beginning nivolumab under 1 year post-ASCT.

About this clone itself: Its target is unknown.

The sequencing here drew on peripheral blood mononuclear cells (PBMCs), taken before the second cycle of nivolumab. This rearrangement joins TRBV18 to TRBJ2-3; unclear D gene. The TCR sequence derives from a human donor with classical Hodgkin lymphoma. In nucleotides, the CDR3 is TGTGCCAGCTCTACCACGCCCCTACTCGGAGATACGCAGTATTTT. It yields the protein CASSTTPLLGDTQYF.